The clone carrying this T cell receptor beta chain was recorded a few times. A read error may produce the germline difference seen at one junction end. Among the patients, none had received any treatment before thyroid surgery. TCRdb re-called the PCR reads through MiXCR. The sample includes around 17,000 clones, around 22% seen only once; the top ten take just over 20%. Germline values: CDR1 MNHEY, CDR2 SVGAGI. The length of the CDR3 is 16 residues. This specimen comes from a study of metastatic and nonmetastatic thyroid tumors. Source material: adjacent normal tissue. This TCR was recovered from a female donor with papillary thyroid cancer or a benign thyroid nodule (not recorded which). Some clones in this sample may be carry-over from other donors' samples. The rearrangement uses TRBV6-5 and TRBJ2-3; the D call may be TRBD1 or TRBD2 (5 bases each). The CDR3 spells CASTSIGAASIDTQYF. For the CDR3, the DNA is TGTGCCAGCACTTCTATTGGGGCGGCTAGCATAGATACGCAGTATTTT.